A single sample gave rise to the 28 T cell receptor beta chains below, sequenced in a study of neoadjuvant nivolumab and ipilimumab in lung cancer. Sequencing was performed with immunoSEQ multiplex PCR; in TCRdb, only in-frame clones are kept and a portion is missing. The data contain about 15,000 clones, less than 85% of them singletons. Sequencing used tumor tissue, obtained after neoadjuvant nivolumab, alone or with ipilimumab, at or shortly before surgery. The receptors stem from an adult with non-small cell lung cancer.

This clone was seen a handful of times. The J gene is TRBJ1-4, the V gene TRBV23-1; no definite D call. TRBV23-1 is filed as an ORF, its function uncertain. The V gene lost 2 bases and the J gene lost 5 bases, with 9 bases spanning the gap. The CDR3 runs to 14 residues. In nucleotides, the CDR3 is TGCGCCAGCAGTCAAACCAGTAGGAATGAAAAACTGTTTTTT. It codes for CASSQTSRNEKLFF.

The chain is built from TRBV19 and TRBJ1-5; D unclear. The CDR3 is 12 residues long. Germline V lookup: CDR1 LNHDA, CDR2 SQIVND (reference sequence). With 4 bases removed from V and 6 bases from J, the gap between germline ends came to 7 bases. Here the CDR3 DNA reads TGTGCCAGTAGTAAACCAAGTCAGCCCCAGCATTTT. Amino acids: CASSKPSQPQHF.

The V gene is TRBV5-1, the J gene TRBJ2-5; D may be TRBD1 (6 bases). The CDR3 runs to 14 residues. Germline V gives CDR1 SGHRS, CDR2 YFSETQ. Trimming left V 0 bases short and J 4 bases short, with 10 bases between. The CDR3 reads CASSLVLGGETQYF. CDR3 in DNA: TGCGCCAGCAGCTTGGTACTAGGGGGAGAGACCCAGTACTTC.

The CDR3 DNA reads TGTGCCAGCAGCTCCGGACTAGCGGGGGGTCTTTACACAGATACGCAGTATTTT. This codes for CASSSGLAGGLYTDTQYF. The rearrangement joins TRBV5-6 to TRBJ2-3; the match to TRBD2 covers 14 bases. The CDR3 runs to 18 residues. Trimming took 3 bases from V and 2 from J; bases not matched to a gene: 8. The germline V gene encodes CDR1 SGHDT and CDR2 YYEEEE. Using reference TRBV5-6 and TRBJ2-3 for the parts outside the CDR3, the full variable domain is DAGVTQSPTHLIKTRGQQVTLRCSPKSGHDTVSWYQQALGQGPQFIFQYYEEEERQRGNFPDRFSGHQFPNYSSELNVNALLLGDSALYLCASSSGLAGGLYTDTQYFGPGTRLTVL.

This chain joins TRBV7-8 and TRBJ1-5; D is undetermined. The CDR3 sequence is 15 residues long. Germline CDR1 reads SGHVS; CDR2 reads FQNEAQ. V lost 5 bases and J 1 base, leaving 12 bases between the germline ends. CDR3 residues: CASSVDTMSNQPQHF. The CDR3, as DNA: TGTGCCAGCAGCGTCGACACAATGAGCAATCAGCCCCAGCATTTT. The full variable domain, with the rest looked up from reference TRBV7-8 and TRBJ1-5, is GAGVSQSPRYKVAKRGQDVALRCDPISGHVSLFWYQQALGQGPEFLTYFQNEAQLDKSGLPSDRFFAERPEGSVSTLKIQRTQQEDSAVYLCASSVDTMSNQPQHFGDGTRLSIL.

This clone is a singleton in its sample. Here the CDR3 DNA reads TGTGCCAGCAGCCTACTCCCTGAGAAGACCCAGTACTTC. This sequence encodes CASSLLPEKTQYF. The chain joins TRBV7-3 to TRBJ2-5; D is unresolved. CDR1 SGHTA and CDR2 FQGTGA come from the germline V gene. Trimming stripped 5 bases from V and 6 bases from J, with 13 bases between. The CDR3 contains 13 residues.

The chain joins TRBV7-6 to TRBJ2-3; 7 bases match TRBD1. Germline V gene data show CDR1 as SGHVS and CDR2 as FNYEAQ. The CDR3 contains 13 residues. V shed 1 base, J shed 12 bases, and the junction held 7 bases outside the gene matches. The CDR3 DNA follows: TGTGCCAGCAGCTTAGAGACCGGGACAGAACAGTATTTT. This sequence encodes CASSLETGTEQYF. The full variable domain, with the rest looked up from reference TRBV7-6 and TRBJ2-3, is GAGVSQSPRYKVTKRGQDVALRCDPISGHVSLYWYRQALGQGPEFLTYFNYEAQQDKSGLPNDRFSAERPEGSISTLTIQRTEQRDSAMYRCASSLETGTEQYFGPGTRLTVL.

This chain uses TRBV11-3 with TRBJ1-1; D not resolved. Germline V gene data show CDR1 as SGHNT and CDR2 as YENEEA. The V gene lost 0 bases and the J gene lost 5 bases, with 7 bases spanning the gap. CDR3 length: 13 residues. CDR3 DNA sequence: TGTGCCAGCAGCTTAGACCGAAGTACTGAAGCTTTCTTT. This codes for CASSLDRSTEAFF.

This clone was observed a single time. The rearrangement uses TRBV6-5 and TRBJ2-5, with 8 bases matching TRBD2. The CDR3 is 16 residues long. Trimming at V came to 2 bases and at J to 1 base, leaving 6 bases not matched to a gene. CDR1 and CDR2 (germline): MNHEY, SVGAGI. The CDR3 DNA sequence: TGTGCCAGCAGTTACGCGGGGGGCCCCGTCCAAGAGACCCAGTACTTC. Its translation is CASSYAGGPVQETQYF.

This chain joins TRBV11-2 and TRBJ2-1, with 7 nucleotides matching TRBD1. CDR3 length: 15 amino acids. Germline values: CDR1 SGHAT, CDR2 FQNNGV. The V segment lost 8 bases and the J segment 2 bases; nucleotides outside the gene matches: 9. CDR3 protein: CASRNRGPTYNEQFF. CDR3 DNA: TGTGCCAGCCGCAACAGGGGACCTACCTACAATGAGCAGTTCTTC.

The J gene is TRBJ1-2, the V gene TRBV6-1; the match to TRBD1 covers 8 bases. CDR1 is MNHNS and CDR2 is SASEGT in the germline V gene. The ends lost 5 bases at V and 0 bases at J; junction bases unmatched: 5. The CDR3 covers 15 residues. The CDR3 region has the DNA TGTGCCAGCAGTATCGGACAGGGCCCTAACTATGGCTACACCTTC. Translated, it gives CASSIGQGPNYGYTF.

The CDR3 here is CASSLIGTAYNEQFF. Here the CDR3 DNA reads TGTGCCAGCAGCTTGATAGGGACCGCGTACAATGAGCAGTTCTTC. The chain is built from TRBV5-5 and TRBJ2-1; D might be TRBD1 or TRBD2, each matching 5 bases. CDR3 length: 15 amino acids. CDR1 and CDR2 from the germline V gene are SGHKS and YYEKEE (reference sequence). With 1 base removed from V and 4 bases from J, the gap between germline ends came to 12 bases.

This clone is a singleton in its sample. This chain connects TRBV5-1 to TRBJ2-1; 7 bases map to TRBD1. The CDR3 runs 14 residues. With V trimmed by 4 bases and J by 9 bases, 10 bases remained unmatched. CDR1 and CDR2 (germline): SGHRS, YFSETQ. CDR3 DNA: TGCGCCAGCAGCATAACCGGGCCAGGGGGTGAGCAGTTCTTC. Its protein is CASSITGPGGEQFF.

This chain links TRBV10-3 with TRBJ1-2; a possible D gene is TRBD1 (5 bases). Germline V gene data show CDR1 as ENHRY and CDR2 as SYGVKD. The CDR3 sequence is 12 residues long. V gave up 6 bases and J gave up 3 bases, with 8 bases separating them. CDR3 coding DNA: TGTGCCATCAGGGGGCGGGACTATGGCTACACCTTC. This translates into CAIRGRDYGYTF.

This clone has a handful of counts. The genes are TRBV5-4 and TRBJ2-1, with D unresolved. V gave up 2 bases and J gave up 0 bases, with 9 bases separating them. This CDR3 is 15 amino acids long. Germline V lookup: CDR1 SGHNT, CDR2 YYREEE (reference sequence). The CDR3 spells CASSFTWSSYNEQFF. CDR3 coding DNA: TGTGCCAGCAGCTTCACATGGAGCTCCTACAATGAGCAGTTCTTC.

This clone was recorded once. The CDR3 nucleotides are TGTGCCAGCAGCCCCGGCCACTCCTACGAGCAGTACTTC. Translated: CASSPGHSYEQYF. The chain is built from TRBV11-3 and TRBJ2-7; D unresolved. Germline V gene data show CDR1 as SGHNT and CDR2 as YENEEA. V gave up 5 bases and J gave up 0 bases, with 8 bases separating them. This CDR3 is built from 13 residues.

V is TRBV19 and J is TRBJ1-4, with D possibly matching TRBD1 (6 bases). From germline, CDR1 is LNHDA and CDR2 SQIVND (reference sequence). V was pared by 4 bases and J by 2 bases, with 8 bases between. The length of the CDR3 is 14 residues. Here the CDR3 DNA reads TGTGCCAGTAGTACAACAGGGACTAATGAAAAACTGTTTTTT. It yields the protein CASSTTGTNEKLFF.

DNA for the CDR3: TGTGCCAGCAGCCACCGGGGGGACTTTGCCGAGCAGTACTTC. Its protein product is CASSHRGDFAEQYF. The chain links TRBV14 to TRBJ2-7; 7 nucleotides line up with TRBD2. Looked up from germline, CDR1 is SGHDN and CDR2 is FVKESK. This CDR3 contains 14 residues. V was clipped by 3 bases and J by 6 bases; unmatched bases: 8. The whole variable domain, remainder taken from reference TRBV14 and TRBJ2-7, is EAGVTQFPSHSVIEKGQTVTLRCDPISGHDNLYWYRRVMGKEIKFLLHFVKESKQDESGMPNNRFLAERTGGTYSTLKVQPAELEDSGVYFCASSHRGDFAEQYFGPGTRLTVT.

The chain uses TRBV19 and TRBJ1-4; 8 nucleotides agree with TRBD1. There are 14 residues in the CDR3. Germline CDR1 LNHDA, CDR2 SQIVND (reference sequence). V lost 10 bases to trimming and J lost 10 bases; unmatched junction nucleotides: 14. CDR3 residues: CATRGGRGQGKLFF. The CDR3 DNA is TGTGCCACCCGGGGCGGCAGGGGGCAAGGAAAACTGTTTTTT.

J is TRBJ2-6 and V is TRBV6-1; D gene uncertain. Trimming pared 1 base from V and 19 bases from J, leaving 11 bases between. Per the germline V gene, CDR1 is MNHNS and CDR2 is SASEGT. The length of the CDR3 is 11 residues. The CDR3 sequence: CASSEEEVPTF. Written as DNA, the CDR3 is TGTGCCAGCAGTGAAGAAGAGGTCCCCACTTTC.

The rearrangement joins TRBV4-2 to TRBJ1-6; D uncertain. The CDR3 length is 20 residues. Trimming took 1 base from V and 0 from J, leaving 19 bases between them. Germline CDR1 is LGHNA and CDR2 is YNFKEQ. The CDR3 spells CASSQVVTQPASSYNSPLHF. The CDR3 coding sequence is TGTGCCAGCAGCCAAGTCGTAACACAGCCTGCTAGCTCCTATAATTCACCCCTCCACTTT.

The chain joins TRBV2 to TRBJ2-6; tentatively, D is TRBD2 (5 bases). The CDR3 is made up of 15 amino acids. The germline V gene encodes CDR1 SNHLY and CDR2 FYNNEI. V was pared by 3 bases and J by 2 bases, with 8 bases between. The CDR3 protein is CASSERETGANVLTF. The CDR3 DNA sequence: TGTGCCAGCAGTGAGAGGGAGACTGGGGCCAACGTCCTGACTTTC.

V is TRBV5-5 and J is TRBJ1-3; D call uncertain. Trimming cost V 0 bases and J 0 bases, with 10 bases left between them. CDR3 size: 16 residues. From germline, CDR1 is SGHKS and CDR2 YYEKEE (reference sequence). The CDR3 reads CASSLELFRSGNTIYF. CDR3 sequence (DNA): TGTGCCAGCAGCTTGGAACTTTTTCGCTCTGGAAACACCATATATTTT.

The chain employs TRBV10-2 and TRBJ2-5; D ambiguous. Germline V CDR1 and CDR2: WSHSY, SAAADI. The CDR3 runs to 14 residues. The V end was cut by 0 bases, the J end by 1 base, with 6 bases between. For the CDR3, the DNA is TGCGCCAGCAGTGAGTCGCGCCCCCAAGAGACCCAGTACTTC. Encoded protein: CASSESRPQETQYF.

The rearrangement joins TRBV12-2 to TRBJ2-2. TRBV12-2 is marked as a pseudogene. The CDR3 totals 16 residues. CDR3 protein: CASRLRPGRSTGELFF. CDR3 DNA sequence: TGTGCAAGTCGCTTGAGACCCGGGCGGAGCACCGGGGAGCTGTTTTTT.

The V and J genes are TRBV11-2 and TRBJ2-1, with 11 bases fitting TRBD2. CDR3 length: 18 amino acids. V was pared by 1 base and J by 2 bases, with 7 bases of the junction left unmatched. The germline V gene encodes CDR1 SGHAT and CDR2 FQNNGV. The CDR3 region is CASSLAVGLAEPYNEQFF. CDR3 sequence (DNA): TGTGCCAGCAGCTTAGCCGTGGGACTAGCGGAGCCCTACAATGAGCAGTTCTTC.

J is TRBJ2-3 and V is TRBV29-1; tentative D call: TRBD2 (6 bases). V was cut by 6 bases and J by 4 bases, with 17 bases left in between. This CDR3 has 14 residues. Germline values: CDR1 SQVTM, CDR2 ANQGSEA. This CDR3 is CSVPSSVSADTQYF. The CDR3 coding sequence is TGCAGCGTGCCCTCTAGCGTTTCGGCAGATACGCAGTATTTT.

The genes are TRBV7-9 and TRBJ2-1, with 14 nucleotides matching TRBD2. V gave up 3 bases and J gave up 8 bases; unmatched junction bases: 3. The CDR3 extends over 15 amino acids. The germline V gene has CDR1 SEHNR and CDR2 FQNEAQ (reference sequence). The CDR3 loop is CASSFLGLAGDEQFF. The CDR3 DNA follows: TGTGCCAGCAGCTTTTTGGGACTAGCGGGGGATGAGCAGTTCTTC.